This TCR beta chain was captured by sequencing in a study of shared clonotypes between healthy human individuals. V lost 3 bases, J lost 0 bases, and 18 bases lay in between. CDR3 length equals 19 residues. Germline assignment: CDR1 MNHNS and CDR2 SASEGT. Profiling relied on immunoSEQ multiplex PCR, and the TCRdb table lists in-frame clones only, not all of them. The sample carries roughly 2,300,000 clones, 85% to 95% recorded once. General study results and limits: Memory subsets generally showed lower estimated richness than naive subsets.

As to this clone: Its antigen is still unknown.

V is TRBV6-1 and J is TRBJ2-6, with a tentative D call TRBD1 (6 bases). The TCR was taken from a man between 18 and 29 years old in good health. Some clones in this sample may be carry-over from other donors' samples. What was sequenced was naive CD4+ T cells from PBMCs. As to subset: CD45RA+ positively selected. CDR3 bases: TGTGCCAGCAGTGACCCAGGGGCCCCGAACTACTCTGGGGCCAACGTCCTGACTTTC. Translation gives CASSDPGAPNYSGANVLTF.